This is a list of T cell receptor beta chains from one sample in a study of technical replicates of blood from a few donors. Libraries were prepared by immunoSEQ multiplex PCR; TCRdb keeps only in-frame clonotypes and omits some of them. The sample has 60,000 to 85,000 clones, roughly 91% seen once. Input material: T cells isolated from PBMCs. The receptors here all came from a human donor in good health. CDR3s include the opening cysteine and the closing phenylalanine or tryptophan. A D gene is named only where the DNA matches it firmly. Size values are once, few and many counts, or a class for expanded clones, and some rows have none.

TRBV5-6,TRBD2,TRBJ2-1,.,CASSALAGRYNEQFF,TGTGCCAGCAGCGCCCTAGCGGGGAGGTACAATGAGCAGTTCTTC
TRBV6-1,.,TRBJ2-7,.,CASNKETLIYEQYF,TGTGCCAGCAATAAAGAGACACTGATCTACGAGCAGTACTTC
TRBV25-1,.,TRBJ1-5,.,CASRSGYQPQHF,TGTGCCAGCAGATCAGGATATCAGCCCCAGCATTTT
TRBV30,.,TRBJ1-2,.,CAWRTSGSYGYTF,TGTGCCTGGAGAACTTCAGGGTCCTATGGCTACACCTTC
TRBV7-2,TRBD1,TRBJ1-1,.,CASSARQGATEAFF,TGTGCCAGCAGCGCCCGACAGGGAGCCACTGAAGCTTTCTTT
TRBV5-1,TRBD2,TRBJ2-3,.,CASLAGTATDTQYF,TGCGCCAGCCTAGCGGGAACTGCAACAGATACGCAGTATTTT
TRBV10-2,.,TRBJ2-5,.,CASSFRGSWETQYF,TGCGCCAGCAGTTTCCGGGGATCATGGGAGACCCAGTACTTC
TRBV5-1,.,TRBJ2-5,.,CASSGNAGKQQETQYF,TGCGCCAGCAGCGGCAACGCGGGGAAGCAGCAAGAGACCCAGTACTTC
TRBV20-1,.,TRBJ1-2,.,CSASRTHGYTF,TGCAGTGCTTCCAGGACACATGGCTACACCTTC
TRBV10-3,TRBD2,TRBJ2-7,.,CAISESGAGGFAQYF,TGTGCCATCAGTGAGTCGGGAGCGGGAGGCTTCGCGCAGTACTTC
TRBV5-1,TRBD2,TRBJ2-7,.,CASSIAGGSSYEQYF,TGCGCCAGCAGCATAGCGGGAGGGAGCTCCTACGAGCAGTACTTC
TRBV7-2,.,TRBJ1-1,.,CASSSGFAPEAFF,TGTGCCAGCAGCAGCGGGTTCGCCCCTGAAGCTTTCTTT
TRBV14,TRBD2,TRBJ2-7,.,CASSHRASGTAGEQYF,TGTGCCAGCAGCCATAGGGCTAGCGGTACTGCGGGGGAGCAGTACTTC
TRBV5-5,.,TRBJ2-5,once,CASARDTYQETQYF,TGTGCCAGTGCCAGGGACACCTACCAAGAGACCCAGTACTTC
TRBV11-2,.,TRBJ1-4,few,CASSQTTGLHEKLFF,TGTGCCAGCAGCCAAACGACAGGTCTGCATGAAAAACTGTTTTTT
TRBV27,TRBD1,TRBJ1-1,.,CASSLTGGNTEAFF,TGTGCCAGCAGTCTGACAGGGGGGAACACTGAAGCTTTCTTT
TRBV4-3,.,TRBJ2-4,once,CASSQAQGWDQYF,TGCGCCAGCAGCCAAGCCCAGGGCTGGGATCAGTACTTC
TRBV6-5,TRBD1,TRBJ1-1,.,CASSYGTGGVNTEAFF,TGTGCCAGCAGTTACGGGACAGGGGGGGTGAACACTGAAGCTTTCTTT
TRBV18,.,TRBJ2-7,.,CASSPPYGSSYEQYF,TGTGCCAGCTCACCCCCTTACGGTTCGAGCTACGAGCAGTACTTC
TRBV11-2,TRBD2,TRBJ2-1,.,CASRGLAGGENEQFF,TGTGCCAGCAGGGGACTAGCGGGAGGGGAAAATGAGCAGTTCTTC
TRBV9,.,TRBJ1-2,.,CASSGPADSNYGYTF,TGTGCCAGCAGCGGTCCAGCCGACAGTAACTATGGCTACACCTTC
TRBV7-2,.,TRBJ2-1,.,CASSPRAGEQFF,TGTGCCAGCAGCCCGAGGGCTGGGGAGCAGTTCTTC
TRBV9,TRBD2,TRBJ2-3,.,CASTREDGYDTQYF,TGTGCCAGCACCCGGGAGGATGGGTATGATACGCAGTATTTT
TRBV2,.,TRBJ2-5,once,CASRVQAHQETQYF,TGTGCCAGCAGGGTGCAGGCTCACCAGGAGACCCAGTACTTC
TRBV19,.,TRBJ1-2,.,CASSMQGRNYGYTF,TGTGCCAGTAGTATGCAGGGTCGGAACTATGGCTACACCTTC
TRBV11-3,.,TRBJ1-4,.,CASSSPTATNEKLFF,TGTGCCAGCAGCTCCCCGACAGCAACTAATGAAAAACTGTTTTTT
TRBV29-1,.,TRBJ2-7,.,CSGSINYEQYF,TGCAGCGGGAGCATTAACTACGAGCAGTACTTC
TRBV20-1,.,TRBJ2-2,.,CSARYSGELFF,TGCAGTGCTAGGTATTCCGGGGAGCTGTTTTTT
TRBV14,TRBD2,TRBJ2-1,.,CASSQAILAGVGNEQFF,TGTGCCAGCAGCCAGGCTATACTAGCGGGCGTGGGGAATGAGCAGTTCTTC
TRBV27,.,TRBJ1-1,.,CASSFGKGSNTEAFF,TGTGCCAGCAGTTTTGGTAAGGGGTCGAACACTGAAGCTTTCTTT
TRBV6-6,TRBD1,TRBJ1-5,.,CATLTGGYNQPQHF,TGTGCCACCTTGACAGGGGGCTATAATCAGCCCCAGCATTTT
TRBV5-4,.,TRBJ2-1,.,CASSSGVGNEQFF,TGTGCCAGCAGCTCGGGGGTGGGCAATGAGCAGTTCTTC
TRBV10-3,TRBD1,TRBJ1-1,.,CAISVGQDHEAFF,TGTGCCATCAGTGTAGGACAGGACCATGAAGCTTTCTTT
TRBV7-9,.,TRBJ2-5,.,CASSLVHYETQYF,TGTGCCAGCAGCTTAGTTCACTACGAGACCCAGTACTTC
TRBV11-1,.,TRBJ2-2,.,CASSFERNLLSNTGELFF,TGTGCCAGCAGCTTTGAGAGAAACCTCTTGTCGAACACCGGGGAGCTGTTTTTT
TRBV30,.,TRBJ2-5,.,CAWGDSGETQYF,TGTGCCTGGGGTGACAGCGGTGAGACCCAGTACTTC
TRBV29-1,TRBD1,TRBJ2-2,.,CSVRDRMNTGELFF,TGCAGCGTACGGGACAGAATGAACACCGGGGAGCTGTTTTTT
TRBV7-7,.,TRBJ1-1,.,CASSLNFEAEAFF,TGTGCTAGCAGCTTAAATTTCGAGGCTGAAGCTTTCTTT
TRBV10-3,.,TRBJ1-2,.,CAISEEGAGYGYTF,TGTGCCATCAGTGAGGAGGGCGCTGGCTATGGCTACACCTTC
TRBV4-2,.,TRBJ2-3,.,CASSQVERGAADTQYF,TGTGCCAGCAGCCAAGTAGAACGGGGTGCTGCAGATACGCAGTATTTT
TRBV6-1,.,TRBJ1-2,.,CASSVNTGISAINYGYTF,TGTGCCAGCAGTGTAAATACAGGGATCTCCGCCATTAACTATGGCTACACCTTC
TRBV10-3,.,TRBJ2-7,.,CAINAGSYEQYF,TGTGCCATCAACGCGGGTAGCTACGAGCAGTACTTC
TRBV5-1,.,TRBJ1-1,.,CASSLSGIHDEAFF,TGCGCCAGCAGCTTGTCAGGCATTCACGATGAAGCTTTCTTT
TRBV29-1,.,TRBJ2-7,.,CSVPLVGEQYF,TGCAGCGTGCCTCTAGTAGGCGAGCAGTACTTC
TRBV12-5,.,TRBJ2-7,.,CASGFNEQYF,TGTGCTAGTGGTTTTAACGAGCAGTACTTC
TRBV15,.,TRBJ1-1,once,CATSSGPESEGVWNTEAFF,TGTGCCACCAGCTCCGGCCCCGAAAGTGAGGGAGTCTGGAACACTGAAGCTTTCTTT
TRBV27,.,TRBJ1-2,.,CASGGGAYYGYTF,TGTGCCAGCGGCGGAGGGGCCTACTATGGCTACACCTTC
TRBV19,.,TRBJ1-4,.,CASSWQGDEKLFF,TGTGCCAGTAGTTGGCAGGGTGATGAAAAACTGTTTTTT
TRBV6-5,.,TRBJ1-2,.,CASSLDRFYGYTF,TGTGCCAGCAGTTTGGACAGATTCTATGGCTACACCTTC